This T cell receptor beta chain was observed in a study of blood T cell repertoires in COVID-19 (dated by TCRdb to 2019 to 2021). About the full investigation: The collaborator samples originated in the United States, Italy and Spain and spanned the acute and convalescent phases of COVID-19. The material from the prospective study consisted of cDNA or gDNA derived from T cells, B-cell-depleted T cells, or PBMCs. The dataset comprised deeply sampled blood TCRbeta repertoires from subjects exposed to, actively infected with, or recovered from COVID-19. A freely available public database, intended as a resource for researchers studying the immune response to SARS-CoV-2, is where the repertoires were released. Samples were obtained from the ongoing ImmuneRACE study (first 160 participants) and from some 1,200 subjects provided by 6 global collaborators. A de-identified subject ID, COVID-19 status, age in years and sex were almost always included in the sample metadata. HLA class I and class II types, where available, came from metadata supplied by the sample provider rather than from assay-based typing. Broad study findings and their caveats: How much clinical and demographic metadata was included differed by source and by participant, and the metadata was provided uncurated.

TCRbeta CDR3 regions were amplified from genomic DNA by means of the immunoSEQ Assay, a bias-controlled multiplex PCR. Concerning the study's data processing: Nucleated cell counts per sample were estimated from amplification of reference gene primers within the assay. Sequence reads were collapsed and filtered to measure the absolute abundance of every unique TCRbeta CDR3 rearrangement. For each sample, productive Simpson clonality was calculated as the square root of Simpson's diversity index over productive rearrangements. TCRdb holds this immuneACCESS table with in-frame rearrangements only. Some clones are missing; in checked studies, unresolved V genes explain under half, and the rest has no known cause. V, J and clone size were drawn from that table, and D and trimming were deduced from the DNA. Across this sample there are around 230,000 clones, with roughly 80% seen only once. Around 8% of the sample is held by the ten biggest clonotypes.

To note about this clone: Its recognized antigen is unknown. Base qualities are not at hand, and no much larger clone is one base apart.

The CDR3, from cysteine to phenylalanine, totals 16 residues. The entry retains the CDR3 DNA only, 48 bases that are in frame from base 1. V loses 5 bases at its end and J loses 2 bases; junction bases beyond the gene matches: 7. The CDR1 and CDR2 encoded by the germline V gene (reference sequence) are LNHDA and SQIVND. Each collaborating institution followed its own protocols to collect whole blood in K2EDTA tubes. Collaborator samples were shipped for TCRbeta analysis as frozen whole blood, isolated PBMCs, or DNA extracted from either sample type. The receptor was derived from a woman of 80 years or more with acute or convalescent COVID-19. Sequencing was done on a sample of peripheral blood. Recombination joined TRBV19 with TRBJ1-5, with 9 bases in between that match TRBD1. The base sequence is TGTGCCAGTAGTGAACAGGGGGCCCTTGGCAATCAGCCCCAGCATTTT. Translated, it reads CASSEQGALGNQPQHF.